Below, 32 T cell receptor beta chains from the same sample are listed, as sequenced in a study of blood T cell repertoires in COVID-19. The data were produced by immunoSEQ multiplex PCR, yet TCRdb's version contains in-frame clones alone and is incomplete. The sample carries a few hundred thousand clones, approximately 88% recorded once. The specimen sequenced was PBMCs or T cells enriched from blood (not recorded which). These receptors all come from a man between 18 and 29 years old with acute COVID-19.

The chain uses TRBV18 and TRBJ1-1, with D possibly TRBD1 on 5 matching bases. Trimming left V 8 bases short and J 5 bases short, with 18 bases between. This CDR3 comprises 14 residues. In germline, CDR1 is KGHSH, CDR2 LQKENI. This CDR3 reads CASPPGDARTEAFF. Here the CDR3 DNA reads TGTGCCAGCCCGCCGGGGGACGCCAGGACTGAAGCTTTCTTT.

The V gene is TRBV28, the J gene TRBJ1-4; no definite D call. Germline V gives CDR1 MDHEN, CDR2 SYDVKM. Trimming left V 6 bases short and J 3 bases short, with 14 bases between. The CDR3 loop spans 15 amino acids. This CDR3 is CASSTPGKANEKLFF. The CDR3 DNA reads TGTGCCAGCAGCACCCCGGGGAAGGCTAATGAAAAACTGTTTTTT.

The gene calls are TRBV5-4 and TRBJ1-1; 11 positions match TRBD1. Losses at the gene ends were 0 bases for V and 6 bases for J; bases not matched to a gene: 4. The germline V gene has CDR1 SGHNT and CDR2 YYREEE (reference sequence). This CDR3 region has 15 residues. CDR3 coding DNA: TGTGCCAGCAGCTTGGGGGGACAGGGGGGGCCTGAAGCTTTCTTT. The encoded protein is CASSLGGQGGPEAFF. The entire variable domain, with the rest obtained from reference TRBV5-4 and TRBJ1-1, is as follows: ETGVTQSPTHLIKTRGQQVTLRCSSQSGHNTVSWYQQALGQGPQFIFQYYREEENGRGNFPPRFSGLQFPNYSSELNVNALELDDSALYLCASSLGGQGGPEAFFGQGTRLTVV.

J is TRBJ2-1 and V is TRBV30; 7 nucleotides line up with TRBD1. The CDR3 totals 13 residues. The germline CDR1 and CDR2 sequences are GTSNPN and SVGIG (reference sequence). Germline trimming cut 0 bases from V and 7 bases from J; bases unmatched to any gene: 3. The CDR3 loop reads CAWSVQGRNEQFF. Written as DNA, the CDR3 is TGTGCCTGGAGTGTACAGGGGCGGAATGAGCAGTTCTTC.

The chain joins TRBV19 to TRBJ1-5; D is perhaps TRBD1 (5 bases). With 8 bases removed from V and 0 bases from J, the gap between germline ends came to 14 bases. Germline-derived CDR1 and CDR2 are LNHDA and SQIVND (reference sequence). The CDR3 has 15 amino acids. The CDR3 spells CASRITGYSNQPQHF. CDR3 sequence (DNA): TGTGCCAGTCGCATAACAGGATATAGCAATCAGCCCCAGCATTTT.

V gene TRBV19 combines with J gene TRBJ1-5; the D gene is possibly TRBD1 (5 bases). The CDR3 has 13 residues. Germline lookup yields CDR1 LNHDA and CDR2 SQIVND (reference sequence). V lost 3 bases and J lost 6, with 9 bases in between. The CDR3 region is CASSMRGGQPQHF. The CDR3 bases are TGTGCCAGTAGTATGCGGGGGGGTCAGCCCCAGCATTTT. Filled out from reference TRBV19 and TRBJ1-5, the complete variable domain reads DGGITQSPKYLFRKEGQNVTLSCEQNLNHDAMYWYRQDPGQGLRLIYYSQIVNDFQKGDIAEGYSVSREKKESFPLTVTSAQKNPTAFYLCASSMRGGQPQHFGDGTRLSIL.

This chain joins TRBV5-1 and TRBJ1-2; possibly TRBD1 for D (5 bases). This CDR3 has 13 residues. Trimming pared 0 bases from V and 5 bases from J, leaving 8 bases between. Germline V gives CDR1 SGHRS, CDR2 YFSETQ. The CDR3 sequence is CASSLGTTYGYTF. The CDR3 DNA reads as TGCGCCAGCAGCTTGGGGACAACTTATGGCTACACCTTC. The complete variable domain, with remaining parts taken from reference TRBV5-1 and TRBJ1-2, reads KAGVTQTPRYLIKTRGQQVTLSCSPISGHRSVSWYQQTPGQGLQFLFEYFSETQRNKGNFPGRFSGRQFSNSRSEMNVSTLELGDSALYLCASSLGTTYGYTFGSGTRLTVV.

This chain uses TRBV30 with TRBJ2-7; D possibly corresponds to TRBD1 (5 bases). V was pared by 0 bases and J by 5 bases, with 17 bases between. The germline V gene encodes CDR1 GTSNPN and CDR2 SVGIG (reference sequence). This CDR3 has 15 residues. CDR3 region: CAWSVRLQALHEQYF. DNA of the CDR3: TGTGCCTGGAGTGTTCGGTTACAGGCCCTTCACGAGCAGTACTTC.

V usage is TRBV7-2 and J usage is TRBJ2-7; no clear D. The CDR3 has 16 residues. CDR1 SGHTA and CDR2 FQGNSA come from the germline V gene. V shed 1 base and J shed 2 bases, with 15 bases lying between them. CDR3 DNA sequence: TGTGCCAGCAGCTTAGGTGGTGTGGGCAGTGCCTACGAGCAGTACTTC. The encoded protein is CASSLGGVGSAYEQYF.

This chain joins TRBV7-9 and TRBJ2-7, with 7 positions matching TRBD1. Germline CDR1 reads SEHNR; CDR2 reads FQNEAQ (reference sequence). The CDR3 length is 12 residues. V lost 5 bases, J lost 5 bases, and 3 bases stayed unmatched. In nucleotides, the CDR3 is TGTGCCAGCAGCAATGACAGGGACGAGCAGTACTTC. This sequence encodes CASSNDRDEQYF.

This clone has more than one count but fewer than ten. J is TRBJ2-1 and V is TRBV5-1, with D hard to call. CDR3 size: 14 residues. V was pared by 6 bases and J by 4 bases, with 14 bases between. Germline assignment: CDR1 SGHRS and CDR2 YFSETQ. The CDR3 DNA is TGCGCCAGCAAACAAAACCCCTTATACAATGAGCAGTTCTTC. It specifies CASKQNPLYNEQFF.

The J gene is TRBJ2-3, the V gene TRBV18; 13 nucleotides match TRBD2. CDR3 length: 16 residues. V was clipped by 3 bases and J by 3 bases; unmatched bases: 3. Germline V gives CDR1 KGHSH, CDR2 LQKENI. The CDR3 nucleotides read TGTGCCAGCTCACCTCGGACTAGCGGGAGAACAGATACGCAGTATTTT. Its translation: CASSPRTSGRTDTQYF.

The chain recombines TRBV5-1 with TRBJ2-3, with 10 bases fitting TRBD2. The junction had 5 bases not matched to a gene; V was cut back by 2 bases and J by 2 bases. The CDR3 has 16 amino acids. CDR1 and CDR2 (germline): SGHRS, YFSETQ. The CDR3 DNA is TGCGCCAGCAGCTTTCTAGCGGGAGAATACACAGATACGCAGTATTTT. It translates to CASSFLAGEYTDTQYF.

The chain is built from TRBV24-1 and TRBJ2-1; 8 bases are a match to TRBD2. Germline loops: CDR1 KGHDR, CDR2 SFDVKD. The length of the CDR3 is 15 residues. With V trimmed by 10 bases and J by 7 bases, 14 bases remained unmatched. DNA for the CDR3: TGTGCCACACTTAAAAGCGGGAGTCCGCTAAATGAGCAGTTCTTC. Translated: CATLKSGSPLNEQFF.

V usage is TRBV19 and J usage is TRBJ2-7; 13 bases map to TRBD2. The germline V gene has CDR1 LNHDA and CDR2 SQIVND (reference sequence). The V gene end was trimmed by 3 bases and the J gene end by 2 bases; junction bases not matched to a gene: 4. This CDR3 spans 16 amino acids. CDR3 DNA sequence: TGTGCCAGTAGTATGAGAGGGACTAGCGGGACCTACGAGCAGTACTTC. This codes for CASSMRGTSGTYEQYF. The full variable domain, completed using reference TRBV19 and TRBJ2-7, is DGGITQSPKYLFRKEGQNVTLSCEQNLNHDAMYWYRQDPGQGLRLIYYSQIVNDFQKGDIAEGYSVSREKKESFPLTVTSAQKNPTAFYLCASSMRGTSGTYEQYFGPGTRLTVT.

The chain uses TRBV7-8 and TRBJ2-7; 8 nucleotides align to TRBD1. The J segment lost 2 bases and the V segment lost 2 bases, leaving 5 bases of the junction unmatched. Germline V gene data show CDR1 as SGHVS and CDR2 as FQNEAQ. The CDR3 contains 15 residues. CDR3 DNA: TGTGCCAGCAGCTTACTCCCGACAGGGGCCTACGAGCAGTACTTC. As protein: CASSLLPTGAYEQYF.

This clone has a single count. CDR3 sequence: CASSLGLSSGTYEQYF. As DNA, the CDR3 is TGTGCCAGCAGTTTAGGGTTGTCTAGCGGGACCTACGAGCAGTACTTC. This chain joins TRBV28 and TRBJ2-7; 9 nucleotides align to TRBD2. The CDR3 covers 16 residues. The V segment lost 2 bases and the J segment 2 bases; nucleotides outside the gene matches: 7. Germline CDR1 is MDHEN and CDR2 is SYDVKM.

The chain links TRBV7-8 to TRBJ2-7; TRBD2 is a possible D gene (6 bases). Germline values: CDR1 SGHVS, CDR2 FQNEAQ. The CDR3 is 13 amino acids. V shed 5 bases and J shed 4 bases, with 12 bases lying between them. CDR3 bases: TGTGCCAGCAGCAACGGGCGGGGATACGAGCAGTACTTC. Protein sequence: CASSNGRGYEQYF.

The V call is TRBV19, the J call TRBJ1-1; D unresolved. From germline, CDR1 is LNHDA and CDR2 SQIVND (reference sequence). This CDR3 has 11 residues. Trimming shortened V by 6 bases and J by 8 bases, and 10 bases separated the two germline ends. CDR3 amino acids: CASRGVSEAFF. The DNA of the CDR3 is TGTGCCAGTAGGGGAGTTTCGGAAGCTTTCTTT.

The chain couples TRBV9 to TRBJ2-2; D might be TRBD2 (5 bases). CDR3 size: 16 residues. Germline V lookup: CDR1 SGDLS, CDR2 YYNGEE. V was cut by 0 bases and J by 4 bases, with 13 bases left in between. The CDR3 nucleotides read TGTGCCAGCAGCGTAGGGTCGGGGAACGGCACCGGGGAGCTGTTTTTT. Encoded protein: CASSVGSGNGTGELFF.

The chain couples TRBV20-1 to TRBJ2-3, with a possible D match to TRBD2 (5 bases). CDR1 and CDR2 from the germline V gene are DFQATT and SNEGSKA (reference sequence). The CDR3 consists of 10 residues. The V end lost 7 bases, the J end lost 5 bases, and 7 bases lay between the germline ends. The CDR3 DNA reads TGCAGTGGGACTCTAGATACGCAGTATTTT. Amino acids: CSGTLDTQYF.

The chain joins TRBV5-1 to TRBJ2-2, with D possibly TRBD2 on 5 matching bases. Germline values: CDR1 SGHRS, CDR2 YFSETQ. This CDR3 comprises 14 residues. Trimming took off 4 bases at V and 7 bases at J, with 14 bases between the two ends. The DNA for the CDR3 is TGCGCCAGCAGCAATAGGACTGTTAGCGGGGAGCTGTTTTTT. Its translation: CASSNRTVSGELFF.

This clone was counted a single time. V and J are TRBV6-5 and TRBJ1-2; the match to TRBD1 covers 7 bases. Germline V gene lookup returns CDR1 MNHEY and CDR2 SVGAGI. There are 15 residues in the CDR3. The junction had 13 bases not matched to a gene; V was cut back by 8 bases and J by 4 bases. The CDR3 region is CASSRQGGGSYGYTF. CDR3 nucleotides: TGTGCCAGCTCCCGCCAGGGGGGAGGTAGCTATGGCTACACCTTC.

The chain has TRBV2 and TRBJ1-5; 7 bases align to TRBD1. The CDR3 consists of 14 residues. Per the germline V gene, CDR1 is SNHLY and CDR2 is FYNNEI. Trimming cost V 5 bases and J 1 base; bases outside gene matches: 2. The CDR3 nucleotides read TGTGCCAGCAGTACGGGACAGAGCAATCAGCCCCAGCATTTT. Its protein product is CASSTGQSNQPQHF.

The chain combines TRBV2 with TRBJ2-5; 9 nucleotides agree with TRBD1. The ends lost 7 bases at V and 5 bases at J; junction bases unmatched: 8. The CDR3 contains 14 residues. Per the germline V gene, CDR1 is SNHLY and CDR2 is FYNNEI. The DNA of the CDR3 is TGTGCCAGCACCGACAGGGGGAGGTTTGAGACCCAGTACTTC. It translates to CASTDRGRFETQYF.

The rearrangement uses TRBV28 and TRBJ2-3, with D possibly matching TRBD2 (6 bases). There are 14 residues in the CDR3. Germline CDR1 is MDHEN and CDR2 is SYDVKM. The ends were cut back, 5 bases at V and 3 bases at J, with 12 bases in the middle. Written as DNA, the CDR3 is TGTGCCAGCAGTCGCCTTAGCGGAACAGATACGCAGTATTTT. It is translated as CASSRLSGTDTQYF.

The chain uses TRBV7-2 and TRBJ2-5; weak D call: TRBD1 (5 bases). The CDR3 contains 15 residues. Trimming took 1 base from V and 1 from J, leaving 10 bases between them. Germline-derived CDR1 and CDR2 are SGHTA and FQGNSA. CDR3: CASSLGGGIQETQYF. The DNA of the CDR3 is TGTGCCAGCAGCTTAGGGGGCGGCATCCAAGAGACCCAGTACTTC.

This clone was picked up a small number of times. The rearrangement uses TRBV6-5 and TRBJ2-1; tentatively, D is TRBD2 (6 bases). V lost 2 bases to trimming and J lost 8 bases, with 13 bases between them. Germline CDR1 and CDR2: MNHEY and SVGAGI. This CDR3 contains 14 residues. CDR3 DNA sequence: TGTGCCAGCAGTTACGGAGAGGCGGGGTATGAGCAGTTCTTC. It translates to CASSYGEAGYEQFF.

This chain uses TRBV28 with TRBJ2-7, with no clear D. V shed 5 bases and J shed 6 bases, with 17 bases lying between them. Germline V CDR1 and CDR2: MDHEN, SYDVKM. The CDR3 contains 14 residues. In DNA, the CDR3 is TGTGCCAGCAGTCCGGAATCACTACCATTCGAGCAGTACTTC. Its protein is CASSPESLPFEQYF.

This clone came up once. This chain uses TRBV6-5 with TRBJ2-5; TRBD1 is a possible D gene (6 bases). The CDR3 extends over 14 amino acids. CDR1 and CDR2 (germline): MNHEY, SVGAGI. V was clipped by 7 bases and J by 5 bases, with 17 bases between them. The CDR3 loop is CASTPAGEWETQYF. The CDR3 nucleotides are TGTGCCAGCACACCGGCAGGGGAGTGGGAGACCCAGTACTTC.

In this sample, this clone turned up once. This sequence joins TRBV27 and TRBJ1-2, with D possibly TRBD1 on 5 matching bases. V was clipped by 5 bases and J by 1 base, with 8 bases between them. CDR3 size: 13 residues. Per germline, CDR1 MNHEY and CDR2 SMNVEV (reference sequence). CDR3 nucleotide sequence: TGTGCCAGCAGTCAGGGCGTTAACTATGGCTACACCTTC. It encodes CASSQGVNYGYTF.

The chain is built from TRBV30 and TRBJ2-3; 7 bases map to TRBD2. There are 15 residues in the CDR3. V lost 3 bases and J lost 4; bases outside the gene matches: 10. In germline, CDR1 is GTSNPN, CDR2 SVGIG (reference sequence). As DNA, the CDR3 is TGTGCCTGGAGCGTGGGAGGGGCACTGGCAGATACGCAGTATTTT. Translation: CAWSVGGALADTQYF.